Shown below are 19 T cell receptor beta chains from a single sample sequenced in a study of vaccination effects on CD4 cells after COVID-19. Antigen-specific CD4+ T cells were first expanded with viral peptide pools by the ViraFEST assay and only then sequenced. Subsequent to roughly 9 days of culture, CD4+ T cells were isolated. PCR showed that the person got SARS-CoV-2 infection at some point between March and December 2020. Sequencing was performed with immunoSEQ multiplex PCR; in TCRdb, only in-frame clones are kept and a portion is missing. The sample carries under 65,000 clones, 76% recorded once. These TCRs' antigens remain unknown. Source: CD4+ T cells from PBMCs cultured with HIV peptides, taken before COVID-19 vaccination. Subset: HIV-1 Nef peptide pool negative control/reference culture. These receptors all come from a human donor who had a prior SARS-CoV-2 infection.

The chain carries TRBV20-1 and TRBJ2-7; 16 bases agree with TRBD2. V lost 3 bases to trimming and J lost 3 bases; unmatched junction nucleotides: 2. In germline, CDR1 is DFQATT, CDR2 SNEGSKA (reference sequence). The CDR3 extends over 15 amino acids. The CDR3 DNA reads as TGCAGTGCTAGTGGGACTAGCGGGGGGGGCTACGAGCAGTACTTC. This gives the protein CSASGTSGGGYEQYF.

The V and J genes are TRBV11-3 and TRBJ2-7; maybe TRBD1 (5 bases). This CDR3 contains 16 residues. Per the germline V gene, CDR1 is SGHNT and CDR2 is YENEEA. V was cut by 5 bases and J by 2 bases, with 19 bases left in between. CDR3 protein: CASSHGWGGNTYEQYF. The CDR3 region has the DNA TGTGCCAGCAGCCACGGCTGGGGCGGAAATACCTACGAGCAGTACTTC.

V is TRBV5-1 and J is TRBJ1-1; D gene unclear. Per germline, CDR1 SGHRS and CDR2 YFSETQ. V was clipped by 2 bases and J by 6 bases, with 8 bases between them. The CDR3 length is 12 residues. This CDR3 is CASSFSGPEAFF. In DNA form, the CDR3 reads TGCGCCAGCAGCTTCTCAGGACCTGAAGCTTTCTTT.

This chain uses TRBV2 with TRBJ1-5, with D hard to call. Germline CDR1 is SNHLY and CDR2 is FYNNEI. V dropped 3 bases and J dropped 0 bases, with 6 bases sitting between them. The CDR3 is 14 residues long. This CDR3 is CASSELSSNQPQHF. Written as DNA, the CDR3 is TGTGCCAGCAGTGAGCTCAGTAGCAATCAGCCCCAGCATTTT.

V usage is TRBV20-1 and J usage is TRBJ1-5; 7 bases fit TRBD1. With V trimmed by 3 bases and J by 6 bases, 8 bases remained unmatched. The CDR3 length is 14 residues. Germline CDR1 is DFQATT and CDR2 is SNEGSKA (reference sequence). CDR3 in DNA: TGCAGTGCTAGTGCCAGGACAGGATCTCAGCCCCAGCATTTT. This gives the protein CSASARTGSQPQHF.

This clone has only one observation. V and J are TRBV5-1 and TRBJ2-5; D remains unclear. The length of the CDR3 is 12 residues. Deletions cut 0 bases from V and 4 bases from J, with 4 bases between. Germline V lookup: CDR1 SGHRS, CDR2 YFSETQ. This CDR3 is CASSLDGETQYF. CDR3 nucleotide sequence: TGCGCCAGCAGCTTGGATGGAGAGACCCAGTACTTC.

The genes are TRBV5-4 and TRBJ1-1, with D hard to call. Germline lookup yields CDR1 SGHNT and CDR2 YYREEE (reference sequence). The CDR3 totals 13 residues. The V end lost 1 base, the J end lost 11 bases, and 15 bases lay between the germline ends. CDR3 sequence reads: CASSLPAGLGAFF. CDR3 DNA: TGTGCCAGCAGCTTGCCCGCCGGGCTTGGGGCTTTCTTT.

This rearrangement joins TRBV30 to TRBJ1-2; D is undetermined. Looked up from germline, CDR1 is GTSNPN and CDR2 is SVGIG (reference sequence). The CDR3 runs 17 residues. The V and J ends lost 0 bases and 2 bases respectively, with 19 bases between them. The CDR3 coding sequence is TGTGCCTGGAGTGTTTTTGCGAAACGGACGGGAAACTATGGCTACACCTTC. The encoded protein is CAWSVFAKRTGNYGYTF.

This chain links TRBV27 with TRBJ2-7; TRBD1 or TRBD2 may be the D gene (5 bases each). In germline, CDR1 is MNHEY, CDR2 SMNVEV (reference sequence). There are 11 residues in the CDR3. V lost 11 bases to trimming and J lost 1 base, with 9 bases between them. This chain's CDR3 is CAVWGSYEQYF. The CDR3 DNA reads as TGTGCCGTATGGGGGTCCTACGAGCAGTACTTC.

This clone was picked up one time. V and J are TRBV15 and TRBJ1-1; D is unresolved. Germline loops: CDR1 LNHNV, CDR2 YYDKDF (reference sequence). V was trimmed by 0 bases and J by 0 bases, leaving 17 bases between them. This CDR3 is 18 amino acids long. The CDR3 reads CATSRDRMGEGLNTEAFF. For the CDR3, the DNA is TGTGCCACCAGCAGAGATCGAATGGGTGAGGGTTTGAACACTGAAGCTTTCTTT.

The chain links TRBV7-2 to TRBJ1-2, with D unclear. Germline CDR1 is SGHTA and CDR2 is FQGNSA. This CDR3 spans 13 amino acids. Trimming took 2 bases from V and 2 from J, leaving 6 bases between them. The CDR3 sequence is CASSLRRNYGYTF. The CDR3 nucleotides are TGTGCCAGCAGCTTACGACGGAACTATGGCTACACCTTC.

The chain has TRBV5-4 and TRBJ1-1, with 10 bases aligning to TRBD1. The junction had 9 bases not matched to a gene; V was cut back by 4 bases and J by 0 bases. The CDR3 extends over 17 amino acids. CDR1 is SGHNT and CDR2 is YYREEE in the germline V gene (reference sequence). The CDR3 nucleotides read TGTGCCAGCAGCCTCGCGCCGGGACAGGGGATGAACACTGAAGCTTTCTTT. It codes for CASSLAPGQGMNTEAFF.

In its sample, this clone was seen a few times. The junction does not match germline at one end; this may be a read error. This chain uses TRBV4-1 with TRBJ2-3; the D gene is possibly TRBD2 (5 bases). CDR3 length: 15 residues. CDR1 MGHRA and CDR2 YSYEKL come from the germline V gene. The CDR3 coding sequence is TGCGCCAGCAGTCAAGCCGGACTTTTCACAGATACGCAGTATTTT. Translating gives CASSQAGLFTDTQYF.

For the CDR3, the DNA is TGTGCCAGCAGCTTCGGTAGCGGGAGCACAGATACGCAGTATTTT. It codes for CASSFGSGSTDTQYF. The V and J genes are TRBV11-1 and TRBJ2-3; 7 bases agree with TRBD2. Germline V lookup: CDR1 SGHAT, CDR2 FQDESV (reference sequence). This CDR3 spans 15 amino acids. The V and J ends lost 3 bases and 0 bases, in that order; junction bases with no gene match: 3.

The J gene is TRBJ2-7, the V gene TRBV11-2, with TRBD2 matching over 8 bases. The CDR3 runs to 15 residues. Unmatched junction bases numbered 11, after V lost 5 bases and J lost 5 bases. Germline CDR1 is SGHAT and CDR2 is FQNNGV. The CDR3 DNA follows: TGTGCCAGCAGCCCCCAGCGGGAGAGCTACCACGAGCAGTACTTC. This encodes CASSPQRESYHEQYF.

This sequence joins TRBV5-1 and TRBJ1-6; 7 positions match TRBD1. V lost 4 bases, J lost 10 bases, and 11 bases stayed unmatched. Germline CDR1 and CDR2: SGHRS and YFSETQ. This CDR3 region has 15 residues. The DNA for the CDR3 is TGCGCCAGCAGCCCGGGACAGTATTTCGAATCACCCCTCCACTTT. Its translation is CASSPGQYFESPLHF.

The chain combines TRBV9 with TRBJ2-7; unclear D gene. Trimming removed 4 bases from V and 4 bases from J, with 12 bases in between. This CDR3 spans 13 amino acids. Germline lookup yields CDR1 SGDLS and CDR2 YYNGEE. The CDR3 sequence is CASSLSGEYEQYF. The CDR3 DNA reads as TGTGCCAGCAGCCTCTCAGGTGAATACGAGCAGTACTTC. Full variable domain (rest looked up from reference TRBV9 and TRBJ2-7): DSGVTQTPKHLITATGQRVTLRCSPRSGDLSVYWYQQSLDQGLQFLIQYYNGEERAKGNILERFSAQQFPDLHSELNLSSLELGDSALYFCASSLSGEYEQYFGPGTRLTVT.

The chain carries TRBV6-5 and TRBJ1-2, with D hard to call. The V end lost 2 bases, the J end lost 3 bases, and 10 bases lay between the germline ends. The germline CDR1 and CDR2 sequences are MNHEY and SVGAGI. CDR3 length: 14 residues. The CDR3 DNA sequence: TGTGCCAGCAGTTACGGTCGGTCCTACTATGGCTACACCTTC. Its translation is CASSYGRSYYGYTF.

This clone was found once. The CDR3 is CASSNDRGETGELFF. The CDR3 nucleotides are TGTGCCAGCAGCAACGACAGGGGGGAAACCGGGGAGCTGTTTTTT. The chain uses TRBV7-3 and TRBJ2-2; the match to TRBD1 covers 9 bases. CDR1 SGHTA and CDR2 FQGTGA come from the germline V gene. Unmatched junction bases numbered 6, after V lost 5 bases and J lost 5 bases. CDR3 length: 15 residues.